Presented here are 29 T cell receptor beta chains from one specimen sequenced in a study of cytomegalovirus exposure and HLA in healthy donors. The PCR ran on 60 Vbeta and 13 Jbeta primers. Some clones are missing from TCRdb's copy, which holds only in-frame ones; the method was immunoSEQ multiplex PCR. The sample carries fewer than 200,000 clones, about 81% recorded once. Sequences were obtained from PBMCs. The receptors shown here come from a woman in her 50s in good health and CMV-seropositive.

This chain connects TRBV7-8 to TRBJ2-7, with D possibly TRBD1 on 5 matching bases. The CDR3 extends over 13 amino acids. The V end lost 7 bases, the J end lost 2 bases, and 12 bases lay between the germline ends. The germline gives CDR1 SGHVS, CDR2 FQNEAQ. CDR3 nucleotide sequence: TGTGCCAGCAACCCTGGACAAGCCTACGAGCAGTACTTC. This sequence encodes CASNPGQAYEQYF.

This clone was seen more than once but under ten times. The chain employs TRBV6-6 and TRBJ1-1; 8 nucleotides line up with TRBD1. Losses at the gene ends were 0 bases for V and 11 bases for J; bases not matched to a gene: 11. Germline V lookup: CDR1 MNHNY, CDR2 SVGAGI (reference sequence). The CDR3 runs 15 residues. CDR3 in DNA: TGTGCCAGCAGTTACTCGATTTACAGGGGGAGTAATGCTTTCTTT. It is translated as CASSYSIYRGSNAFF.

V is TRBV5-6 and J is TRBJ1-2; D may be TRBD1 (5 bases). There are 13 residues in the CDR3. Germline CDR1 SGHDT, CDR2 YYEEEE. The V end was cut by 6 bases, the J end by 8 bases, with 17 bases between. The CDR3 bases are TGTGCCAGCACCTCGTGGCAGGGTGGGGGCTACACCTTC. Translation: CASTSWQGGGYTF.

V gene TRBV12-5 combines with J gene TRBJ2-5; 9 nucleotides align to TRBD2. CDR1 and CDR2 from the germline V gene are LGHNT and FRNRAP. This CDR3 region has 18 residues. V shed 4 bases and J 4 bases; nucleotides not matched to a gene: 16. CDR3 amino acids: CASGSEALAGATLETQYF. The CDR3 coding sequence is TGTGCTAGTGGTTCGGAAGCTTTAGCGGGGGCTACTCTAGAGACCCAGTACTTC.

This chain joins TRBV2 and TRBJ1-4; 12 bases fit TRBD1. V gave up 6 bases and J gave up 11 bases; unmatched junction bases: 4. Germline V gene lookup returns CDR1 SNHLY and CDR2 FYNNEI. The CDR3 runs 13 residues. CDR3 bases: TGTGCCAGCAGGGGACAGGGGGCTGGGAAACTGTTTTTT. The encoded protein is CASRGQGAGKLFF.

This clone was picked up a small number of times. The chain is built from TRBV4-1 and TRBJ2-1; TRBD1 agrees at 7 bases. Trimming at V came to 4 bases and at J to 3 bases, leaving 6 bases not matched to a gene. The CDR3 spans 15 residues. Germline V gene sequence: CDR1 MGHRA, CDR2 YSYEKL. The CDR3 spells CASSPGQPVYNEQFF. The CDR3 DNA reads TGCGCCAGCAGCCCGGGACAGCCGGTCTACAATGAGCAGTTCTTC.

The chain carries TRBV6-6 and TRBJ1-2, with 7 bases aligning to TRBD1. Germline V CDR1 and CDR2: MNHNY, SVGAGI (reference sequence). The CDR3 spans 13 residues. V lost 2 bases to trimming and J lost 5 bases; unmatched junction nucleotides: 2. The CDR3 spells CASSYPGGYGYTF. DNA for the CDR3: TGTGCCAGCAGTTACCCAGGGGGTTATGGCTACACCTTC.

V and J are TRBV5-1 and TRBJ1-4; 7 bases match TRBD1. With 2 bases clipped from V and 0 bases from J, the junction kept 4 bases outside the gene matches. The length of the CDR3 is 16 residues. CDR1 is SGHRS and CDR2 is YFSETQ in the germline V gene. CDR3 DNA sequence: TGCGCCAGCAGCTTACGTCAGGGGGCAACTAATGAAAAACTGTTTTTT. Amino acid sequence: CASSLRQGATNEKLFF.

The genes are TRBV5-1 and TRBJ2-5; D not resolved. CDR1 SGHRS and CDR2 YFSETQ come from the germline V gene. Trimming removed 0 bases from V and 5 bases from J, with 11 bases in between. There are 14 residues in the CDR3. In nucleotides, the CDR3 is TGCGCCAGCAGCTTGGTGTCACCCGAGGAGACCCAGTACTTC. This gives the protein CASSLVSPEETQYF.

The chain couples TRBV9 to TRBJ1-2, with 7 bases lining up with TRBD1. Germline CDR1 reads SGDLS; CDR2 reads YYNGEE. Germline trimming cut 5 bases from V and 4 bases from J; bases unmatched to any gene: 2. This CDR3 has 12 amino acids. CDR3 nucleotides: TGTGCCAGCAGTGGGGACAGCTATGGCTACACCTTC. Translating it yields CASSGDSYGYTF. The whole variable domain, remainder taken from reference TRBV9 and TRBJ1-2, is DSGVTQTPKHLITATGQRVTLRCSPRSGDLSVYWYQQSLDQGLQFLIQYYNGEERAKGNILERFSAQQFPDLHSELNLSSLELGDSALYFCASSGDSYGYTFGSGTRLTVV.

This chain connects TRBV9 to TRBJ2-3; the match to TRBD2 covers 12 bases. With V trimmed by 3 bases and J by 5 bases, 10 bases remained unmatched. The germline CDR1 and CDR2 sequences are SGDLS and YYNGEE. This CDR3 contains 17 residues. In DNA, the CDR3 is TGTGCCAGCAGCGAAATGACTAGCGGGGGTGGAGGAGATACGCAGTATTTT. It translates to CASSEMTSGGGGDTQYF.

This clone has only a few counts. The chain joins TRBV6-6 to TRBJ1-6; D unresolved. Trimming took off 6 bases at V and 3 bases at J, with 6 bases between the two ends. The germline V gene encodes CDR1 MNHNY and CDR2 SVGAGI (reference sequence). The CDR3 totals 13 residues. CDR3: CASRTGYNSPLHF. The DNA for the CDR3 is TGTGCCAGCAGAACTGGCTATAATTCACCCCTCCACTTT.

In DNA, the CDR3 is TGCGCCAGCAGCTTGGTTCAGGGGGCGAGCTATGGCTACACCTTC. Translation gives CASSLVQGASYGYTF. J is TRBJ1-2 and V is TRBV5-1, with 8 bases lining up with TRBD1. J was trimmed by 4 bases and V by 0 bases; bases with no gene match: 5. This CDR3 comprises 15 residues. The germline gives CDR1 SGHRS, CDR2 YFSETQ.

This clone appeared a few times. The chain has TRBV21-1 and TRBJ2-7; whether TRBD1, the table's D call, matches the DNA was not checked. TRBV21-1 is tagged as a pseudogene. The CDR3 is 12 residues long. CDR3: CASSNRTYEQYF. The CDR3 bases are TGTGCCAGCAGCAACAGGACCTACGAGCAGTACTTC.

The V and J genes are TRBV5-4 and TRBJ2-3; 11 bases map to TRBD2. The CDR3 extends over 16 amino acids. Trimming removed 2 bases from V and 1 base from J; junction bases left unmatched: 3. Germline CDR1 and CDR2: SGHNT and YYREEE (reference sequence). The CDR3 loop is CASSFSGGGGTDTQYF. The CDR3 region has the DNA TGTGCCAGCAGCTTTAGCGGGGGGGGTGGCACAGATACGCAGTATTTT.

The V and J genes are TRBV11-2 and TRBJ1-2, with D unresolved. CDR1 is SGHAT, CDR2 FQNNGV, per germline. Trimming stripped 0 bases from V and 6 bases from J, with 8 bases between. The CDR3 contains 13 residues. The CDR3 region has the DNA TGTGCCAGCAGCTTAGAGGGCACCAATGGCTACACCTTC. Its protein product is CASSLEGTNGYTF.

The chain is built from TRBV11-2 and TRBJ2-3; D unclear. CDR1 and CDR2 (germline): SGHAT, FQNNGV. There are 15 residues in the CDR3. V gave up 0 bases and J gave up 3 bases, with 10 bases separating them. The CDR3 loop is CASSLDGYGTDTQYF. CDR3 sequence (DNA): TGTGCCAGCAGCTTAGACGGGTATGGGACAGATACGCAGTATTTT.

This clone occurred a few times. The chain carries TRBV6-1 and TRBJ1-6; 11 bases are a match to TRBD1. Per germline, CDR1 MNHNS and CDR2 SASEGT. The V and J ends lost 2 bases and 11 bases, in that order; junction bases with no gene match: 5. This CDR3 is 15 amino acids long. Here the CDR3 reads CASSESGQGGPPLHF. CDR3 nucleotide sequence: TGTGCCAGCAGTGAATCGGGACAGGGGGGTCCACCCCTCCACTTT.

The chain uses TRBV2 and TRBJ1-2, with 7 bases aligning to TRBD1. Germline V lookup: CDR1 SNHLY, CDR2 FYNNEI. This CDR3 comprises 13 residues. Trimming at V came to 5 bases and at J to 4 bases, leaving 4 bases not matched to a gene. CDR3 in amino acids: CASSRGQLYGYTF. For the CDR3, the DNA is TGTGCCAGCAGTAGGGGACAGCTCTATGGCTACACCTTC.

The V call is TRBV10-3, the J call TRBJ2-2; TRBD2 matches at 8 bases. The CDR3 totals 16 residues. Germline lookup yields CDR1 ENHRY and CDR2 SYGVKD. Germline trimming cut 2 bases from V and 1 base from J; bases unmatched to any gene: 3. The CDR3 coding sequence is TGTGCCATCAGTGAGCGGGGGGGCCGGAACACCGGGGAGCTGTTTTTT. It translates to CAISERGGRNTGELFF.

The rearrangement joins TRBV13 to TRBJ2-7; 7 bases fit TRBD2. The CDR3 spans 13 residues. Losses at the gene ends were 3 bases for V and 4 bases for J; bases not matched to a gene: 3. Germline V gene data show CDR1 as PRHDT and CDR2 as FYEKMQ (reference sequence). The CDR3 spells CASSFERGYEQYF. CDR3 bases: TGTGCCAGCAGCTTCGAGCGGGGTTACGAGCAGTACTTC. Combining the CDR3 with reference TRBV13 and TRBJ2-7 gives the whole variable domain AAGVIQSPRHLIKEKRETATLKCYPIPRHDTVYWYQQGPGQDPQFLISFYEKMQSDKGSIPDRFSAQQFSDYHSELNMSSLELGDSALYFCASSFERGYEQYFGPGTRLTVT.

The rearrangement links TRBV27 to TRBJ1-2, with D possibly matching TRBD1 (5 bases). CDR3 length equals 13 residues. CDR1 is MNHEY, CDR2 SMNVEV, per germline (reference sequence). The V end was cut by 4 bases, the J end by 5 bases, with 11 bases between. CDR3: CASSSGGPYGYTF. In DNA, the CDR3 is TGTGCCAGCAGTTCGGGGGGTCCATATGGCTACACCTTC.

This clone has only a few counts. The chain uses TRBV6-5 and TRBJ2-7, with TRBD2 as a possible D gene (5 bases). Trimming left V 0 bases short and J 3 bases short, with 12 bases between. Germline V gene lookup returns CDR1 MNHEY and CDR2 SVGAGI. The CDR3 totals 15 residues. This chain's CDR3 is CASSYSKLARYEQYF. The CDR3 region has the DNA TGTGCCAGCAGTTACTCTAAGCTAGCTCGCTACGAGCAGTACTTC.

This chain joins TRBV7-8 and TRBJ1-1; the D is unclear. In germline, CDR1 is SGHVS, CDR2 FQNEAQ. The CDR3 has 12 residues. V lost 1 base to trimming and J lost 2 bases, with 2 bases between them. CDR3 nucleotides: TGTGCCAGCAGCTTAGTAAACACTGAAGCTTTCTTT. Protein sequence: CASSLVNTEAFF.

This clone was counted a single time. The J gene is TRBJ1-5, the V gene TRBV2; D gene unclear. The CDR3 loop spans 14 amino acids. Trimming pared 1 base from V and 2 bases from J, leaving 6 bases between. Germline lookup yields CDR1 SNHLY and CDR2 FYNNEI. The CDR3 sequence is CASSEGLGNQPQHF. The CDR3 nucleotides read TGTGCCAGCAGTGAAGGTCTTGGCAATCAGCCCCAGCATTTT.

This clone was found a few times. This chain uses TRBV4-1 with TRBJ1-1, with TRBD1 matching over 7 bases. Germline CDR1 MGHRA, CDR2 YSYEKL. The CDR3 loop spans 16 amino acids. Germline trimming cut 1 base from V and 8 bases from J; bases unmatched to any gene: 13. CDR3 in amino acids: CASSQGPDRELLEAFF. The DNA of the CDR3 is TGCGCCAGCAGCCAAGGCCCTGACAGGGAGCTACTGGAAGCTTTCTTT.

The V and J genes are TRBV9 and TRBJ2-3; D remains unclear. Germline CDR1 and CDR2: SGDLS and YYNGEE. The CDR3 is made up of 12 amino acids. Between the trimmed V and J ends, which lost 4 bases and 12 bases, there was a span of 15 bases. The CDR3 reads CASSPEYGRQYF. The CDR3 DNA follows: TGTGCCAGCAGCCCAGAATATGGGCGCCAGTATTTT.

This clone has more than one count but fewer than ten. The chain combines TRBV4-2 with TRBJ2-1, with D maybe TRBD2 (6 bases). V was clipped by 7 bases and J by 4 bases, with 26 bases between them. The germline CDR1 and CDR2 sequences are LGHNA and YNFKEQ. The CDR3 spans 18 residues. CDR3 DNA sequence: TGTGCCAGCAAGGGAGTGGGCACGGGGGATAACGAGTACAATGAGCAGTTCTTC. Translated, it gives CASKGVGTGDNEYNEQFF.

The chain carries TRBV27 and TRBJ2-3; D is ambiguous. There are 14 residues in the CDR3. Trimming stripped 1 base from V and 1 base from J, with 6 bases between. Per germline, CDR1 MNHEY and CDR2 SMNVEV (reference sequence). CDR3 nucleotide sequence: TGTGCCAGCAGTTTATTGGTAGGCACAGATACGCAGTATTTT. Its protein is CASSLLVGTDTQYF.